This T cell receptor beta chain was sequenced for a study of cytomegalovirus exposure and HLA in healthy donors. The CDR3 runs 13 residues. The germline gives CDR1 SQVTM, CDR2 ANQGSEA. With 4 bases removed from V and 1 base from J, the gap between germline ends came to 10 bases. Use of 60 Vbeta and 13 Jbeta primers characterized the PCR. Measured with immunoSEQ multiplex PCR; TCRdb has only the in-frame clones, and not every one. The sample comprises 85,000 to 100,000 clones, 90% of which are singletons, and 2.3% rests with the top ten. The rearrangement uses TRBV29-1 and TRBJ1-1; no reliable D call. Sequenced input: PBMCs. The sequence was collected from a man aged 18 to 35 in good health and CMV-seronegative. The CDR3 loop reads CSVVWQPNTEAFF. The CDR3 region has the DNA TGCAGCGTTGTGTGGCAACCGAACACTGAAGCTTTCTTT. Full variable domain (outside the CDR3, taken from reference TRBV29-1 and TRBJ1-1): SAVISQKPSRDICQRGTSLTIQCQVDSQVTMMFWYRQQPGQSLTLIATANQGSEATYESGFVIDKFPISRPNLTFSTLTVSNMSPEDSSIYLCSVVWQPNTEAFFGQGTRLTVV.